This TCR beta chain was retrieved from a study of post-analysis software for immune sequencing data. Study at large: Patients had relapsing-remitting, secondary progressive or progressive-relapsing multiple sclerosis; some lacked subtype. Broader study findings: For normalized Chao1 diversity, multiple sclerosis patients scored significantly lower than controls did. Samples made in the same batch grouped tightly together by F measure. Roughly 5 TRBV segments (TRBV5-6, TRBV5-1 and TRBV20-1 among them) occurred more frequently in patients than in controls.

The TCR beta cDNA libraries carried unique molecular identifiers. TCRdb independently ran MiXCR on the PCR reads; one entry per CDR3 protein. The sample holds about 770,000 distinct CDR3 sequences; 35% to 55% are singletons and the top ten take roughly 4.9%. This CDR3 is 18 amino acids long. Trimming shortened V by 3 bases and J by 2 bases, and 17 bases separated the two germline ends. Germline CDR1 reads SGHVS; CDR2 reads FNYEAQ. As for this clonotype: What it recognizes is unknown.

The rearrangement joins TRBV7-6 to TRBJ2-6; a possible D gene is TRBD1 (5 bases). This clonotype was obtained from a girl under 18 with multiple sclerosis. Material: blood. CDR3 nucleotide sequence: TGTGCCAGCAGCTTTCTTGGGGCAGGTCGAACTGGGGCCAACGTCCTGACTTTC. It specifies CASSFLGAGRTGANVLTF.